These 5 T cell receptor beta chains originate from one sample sequenced in a study of vaccination effects on CD4 cells after COVID-19. Isolating CD4+ T cells followed approximately nine days of culture. Vaccine administered to participants consisted of two doses of either BNT162b2 or mRNA-1273. Produced via immunoSEQ multiplex PCR; TCRdb's table is partial and in-frame only. The table lists about 45,000 clones, 72% of them singletons. These receptors have no known antigen. The specimen comprised CD4+ T cells from PBMCs cultured without peptide, sampled after COVID-19 vaccination. The receptors here all came from a human donor who received a COVID-19 vaccine.

This sequence joins TRBV6-5 and TRBJ1-2; tentative D call: TRBD1 (6 bases). CDR1 and CDR2 (germline): MNHEY, SVGAGI. Trimming left V 0 bases short and J 2 bases short, with 10 bases between. The CDR3 runs 15 residues. CDR3 residues: CASSYSSGDNYGYTF. CDR3 bases: TGTGCCAGCAGTTACTCATCAGGGGACAACTATGGCTACACCTTC.

The chain joins TRBV3-1 (or the pseudogene TRBV3-2) to TRBJ2-7; 14 nucleotides agree with TRBD2. The J segment lost 10 bases and the V segment lost 3 bases, leaving 14 bases of the junction unmatched. Germline loops: CDR1 LGHDT, CDR2 YNNKEL (reference sequence). CDR3 length equals 17 residues. The CDR3 spells CASSHSGLAGVGGGQYF. CDR3 in DNA: TGTGCCAGCAGCCACTCGGGACTAGCGGGAGTTGGTGGTGGCCAGTACTTC.

The chain joins TRBV6-5 to TRBJ1-3, with D uncertain. V was cut by 2 bases and J by 0 bases, with 11 bases left in between. CDR1 MNHEY and CDR2 SVGAGI come from the germline V gene. This CDR3 is 16 amino acids long. The CDR3 sequence is CASSYVPGYSGNTIYF. CDR3 DNA: TGTGCCAGCAGTTACGTACCGGGCTACTCTGGAAACACCATATATTTT.

The chain has TRBV20-1 and TRBJ2-7, with 7 bases identical to TRBD1. CDR1 is DFQATT and CDR2 is SNEGSKA in the germline V gene (reference sequence). Trimming removed 3 bases from V and 2 bases from J; junction bases left unmatched: 7. The CDR3 length is 14 residues. The CDR3 is CSASPDRLAYEQYF. The CDR3 coding sequence is TGCAGTGCTAGTCCGGACAGGTTAGCCTACGAGCAGTACTTC.

This clone has a handful of counts. The gene calls are TRBV4-1 and TRBJ1-2, with D perhaps matching TRBD1 (6 bases). Germline V CDR1 and CDR2: MGHRA, YSYEKL. Trimming removed 4 bases at V and 2 bases at J, with 14 bases between. This CDR3 contains 15 residues. The CDR3 loop reads CASSLGGGSNYGYTF. The CDR3 DNA follows: TGCGCCAGCAGCCTTGGAGGGGGATCAAACTATGGCTACACCTTC.